This T cell receptor (beta chain) was sequenced during a study of T cell responses to AZD1222 COVID-19 vaccine. The study, taken as a whole, reports: There were vaccine-associated CD4 TCRs across spike, dominant at 160-218 and 743-854. Compared with day 0, the breadth and depth of the Spike-specific TCR repertoire rose significantly after two doses of AZD1222.

Data came from immunoSEQ multiplex PCR; TCRdb stores just in-frame clones and leaves some out. Of approximately 180,000 clones in the sample, 85% to 90% were seen once. The V and J ends lost 5 bases and 1 base respectively, with 8 bases between them. CDR3 length: 14 residues. Germline loops: CDR1 KGHDR, CDR2 SFDVKD. A word on this clone: What it recognizes is unknown.

This clonotype originated in an adult in good health. The chain employs TRBV24-1 and TRBJ2-1, with D perhaps TRBD2 (6 bases). This sample comprised peripheral blood, obtained on day 0 of AZD1222 vaccination. This chain's CDR3 is CATSAGGSYNEQFF. The CDR3 nucleotides read TGTGCCACCAGTGCCGGGGGTTCCTACAATGAGCAGTTCTTC.